This T cell receptor (beta chain) was recorded in a study of CD8 T cells in Susac syndrome. The wider study: Patients with Susac syndrome were therapy-naive, treated with corticosteroids, or treated with intravenous immunoglobulin alone when blood was collected. Notes on the study in general: The study acknowledged a relatively small number of individuals in its TCR sequencing and HLA analysis.

Bulk CD8+ and CD4+ cells came from magnetic negative isolation; CD8+ TEMRA by FACS. Reverse transcription of about 0.5 to 1 ug RNA used random hexamers. Amplification of TCR beta CDR3 spanned 54 Vbeta and 13 Jbeta via immunoSEQ multiplex PCR. In TCRdb, the immunoSEQ multiplex PCR reads were re-called with MiXCR into one record per CDR3 protein. The sample consists of 55,000 to 75,000 distinct CDR3 sequences, 93% of them appearing once. Regarding this clonotype: Its antigen is as yet unknown.

V shed 8 bases and J 3 bases; nucleotides not matched to a gene: 7. Germline V gives CDR1 SGHTA, CDR2 FQGTGA. The CDR3 sequence is 14 residues long. This clonotype was obtained from a human donor with Susac syndrome. J is TRBJ2-3 and V is TRBV7-3, with 8 bases that match TRBD1. What was sequenced was CD4+ T cells from PBMCs. The CDR3 DNA is TGTGCCAGCCGCCTCAGGGGGCCGACAGATACGCAGTATTTT. Its translation is CASRLRGPTDTQYF. The full variable domain, rest sourced from reference TRBV7-3 and TRBJ2-3, is GAGVSQTPSNKVTEKGKYVELRCDPISGHTALYWYRQSLGQGPEFLIYFQGTGAADDSGLPNDRFFAVRPEGSVSTLKIQRTERGDSAVYLCASRLRGPTDTQYFGPGTRLTVL.